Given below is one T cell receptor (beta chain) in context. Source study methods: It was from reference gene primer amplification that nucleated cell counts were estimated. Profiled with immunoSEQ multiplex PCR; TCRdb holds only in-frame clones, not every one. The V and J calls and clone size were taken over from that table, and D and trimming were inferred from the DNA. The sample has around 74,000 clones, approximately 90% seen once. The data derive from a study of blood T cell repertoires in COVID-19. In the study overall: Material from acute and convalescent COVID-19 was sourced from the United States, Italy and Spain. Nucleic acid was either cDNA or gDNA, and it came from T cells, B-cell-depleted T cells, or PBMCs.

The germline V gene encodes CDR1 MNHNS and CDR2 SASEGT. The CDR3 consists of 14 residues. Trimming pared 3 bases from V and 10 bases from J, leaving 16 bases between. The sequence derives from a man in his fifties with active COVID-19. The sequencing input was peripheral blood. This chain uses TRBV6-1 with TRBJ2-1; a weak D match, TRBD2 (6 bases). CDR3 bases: TGTGCCAGCAGTGACCCGGGACTCTCAGCGGAGCAGTTCTTC. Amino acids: CASSDPGLSAEQFF.